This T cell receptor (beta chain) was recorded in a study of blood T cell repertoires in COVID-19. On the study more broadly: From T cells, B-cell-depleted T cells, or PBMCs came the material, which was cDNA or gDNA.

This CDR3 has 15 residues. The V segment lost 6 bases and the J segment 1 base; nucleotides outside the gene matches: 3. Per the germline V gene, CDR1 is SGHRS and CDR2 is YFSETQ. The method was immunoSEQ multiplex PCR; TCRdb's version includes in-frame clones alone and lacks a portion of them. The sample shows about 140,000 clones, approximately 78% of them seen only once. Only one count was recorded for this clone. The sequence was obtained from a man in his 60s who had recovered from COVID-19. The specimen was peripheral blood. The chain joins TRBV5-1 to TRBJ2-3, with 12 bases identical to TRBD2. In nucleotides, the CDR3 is TGCGCCAGCAAACTAGCGGGGGGTCGCACAGATACGCAGTATTTT. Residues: CASKLAGGRTDTQYF.